This TCR beta chain appears in the sequencing data of a study of T cells expressing NK-cell markers. Comment on this clonotype: What it recognizes is unknown.

TCRdb re-called the 5' RACE reads and catalogs CDR3 proteins one per entry, DNA excluded. This table lists about 150,000 distinct CDR3 sequences. The CDR3 spans 18 residues. Germline V lookup: CDR1 SEHNR, CDR2 FQNEAQ (reference sequence). Study conclusions and caveats: What remained unclear was the HCMV specificity of expanded NKG2C+ T cell clones.

This chain uses TRBV7-9 with TRBJ2-3; there is no DNA to check the TCRdb D call of TRBD2. Sequenced: blood T cells: a sorted CD56 or NKG2C T cell subset, CD4+ or CD8+ T cells, or bulk PBMC T cells (not recorded which). This TCR derives from a woman between 45 and 65 years old in good health. CDR3 sequence reads: CASSLAGLAGASADTQYF.